The table lists the clone carrying this T cell receptor (beta chain) with a few counts. The antigen is unknown. Carried by each TCR cDNA molecule was a unique molecular identifier. In TCRdb, the 5' RACE reads were re-called with MiXCR into one record per CDR3 protein. The data contain about 36,000 distinct CDR3 sequences, 4% to 6% of them singletons. From germline, CDR1 is SNHLY and CDR2 FYNNEI. J lost 13 bases, V lost 3 bases, and 6 bases had no gene match. This CDR3 has 12 residues. Time point in this sample: sample taken at primary tumor resection. Sequencing was performed on whole RNA extracted from tumor and nontumor lung tissue, or from frozen PBMC, and the material was left unsorted. Donation came from around 77 patients with untreated early-stage non-small cell lung cancer. This record comes from a study of spatial heterogeneity in lung cancer. Across the whole study: TCR and UMI combinations that were unique each appeared, on average, more than ten times in raw reads.

Broader study findings: Follow-up blood showed ubiquitous expanded tumor TCRs less than blood at resection did.

This receptor was identified in a female donor with early-stage non-small cell lung cancer. Sequenced here: PBMCs, sampled at surgery. The chain recombines TRBV2 with TRBJ2-1, with 7 bases fitting TRBD1. CDR3: CASSDPDREQFF. The CDR3, as DNA: TGTGCCAGCAGTGACCCCGACAGGGAACAGTTCTTC. The complete variable domain, with remaining parts taken from reference TRBV2 and TRBJ2-1, reads EPEVTQTPSHQVTQMGQEVILRCVPISNHLYFYWYRQILGQKVEFLVSFYNNEISEKSEIFDDQFSVERPDGSNFTLKIRSTKLEDSAMYFCASSDPDREQFFGPGTRLTVL.